The entry that follows covers one TCR beta chain sequence. The data are from a study of CD8+ T cells in alopecia areata. Reverse transcription of extracted RNA yielded cDNA, which provided the sequencing template. The assay was immunoSEQ multiplex PCR, and TCRdb's table has in-frame clones only and misses some. The sample records 110,000 to 150,000 clones, about 60% being singletons. CDR3 length: 12 amino acids. V lost 5 bases and J lost 14, with 18 bases in between. Germline values: CDR1 MNHEY, CDR2 SMNVEV (reference sequence). The rearrangement joins TRBV27 to TRBJ1-2; a weak D match, TRBD1 (6 bases). The sample consisted of CD4+ T cells sorted from blood, taken at week 0. This TCR was sampled from a human donor with alopecia areata. The CDR3 spells CASSPPIGGVTF. Here the CDR3 DNA reads TGTGCCAGCAGTCCGCCGATTGGGGGCGTGACCTTC.